The 6 T cell receptor beta chains below come from one sample, sequenced in a study of siplizumab effects on memory and regulatory T cells. Libraries were prepared by immunoSEQ multiplex PCR; TCRdb keeps only in-frame clonotypes and omits some of them. The top ten clones hold 3.8% of a sample with approximately 65,000 clones, roughly 83% of them seen once. The sequenced sample was memory CD4+ T cells sorted from blood. These receptors originate from a human donor in good health.

This chain links TRBV5-1 with TRBJ1-1; the match to TRBD1 covers 9 bases. The trim removed 3 bases at V and 7 bases at J, leaving 10 bases unmatched. Germline loops: CDR1 SGHRS, CDR2 YFSETQ. This CDR3 comprises 15 residues. The CDR3 protein is CASSSQQGANGEAFF. CDR3 nucleotides: TGCGCCAGCAGCTCCCAACAGGGGGCTAACGGTGAAGCTTTCTTT.

The rearrangement links TRBV30 to TRBJ2-3; weak D call: TRBD2 (5 bases). The CDR3 runs 15 residues. Trimming removed 0 bases at V and 2 bases at J, with 12 bases between. Germline values: CDR1 GTSNPN, CDR2 SVGIG (reference sequence). The CDR3 loop reads CAWSVGSAPTDTQYF. The DNA for the CDR3 is TGTGCCTGGAGTGTAGGTAGCGCCCCCACAGATACGCAGTATTTT.

The rearrangement uses TRBV7-2 and TRBJ2-5; D is possibly TRBD1 (8 bases). This CDR3 is built from 16 residues. Germline V gene data show CDR1 as SGHTA and CDR2 as FQGNSA. V shed 5 bases and J shed 4 bases, with 20 bases lying between them. In DNA form, the CDR3 reads TGTGCCAGCAGCCTACAGGGGGGACTAAACCTAGAGACCCAGTACTTC. Its translation is CASSLQGGLNLETQYF.

The rearrangement uses TRBV19 and TRBJ2-5; tentatively, D is TRBD1 or TRBD2 (5 bases each). Deletions cut 7 bases from V and 1 base from J, with 19 bases between. The CDR3 extends over 16 amino acids. Germline V CDR1 and CDR2: LNHDA, SQIVND (reference sequence). CDR3 amino acids: CASTPSLGATQETQYF. As DNA, the CDR3 is TGTGCCAGTACACCTAGCCTCGGGGCAACCCAAGAGACCCAGTACTTC.

The J gene is TRBJ1-4, the V gene TRBV7-9, with TRBD1 matching 8 bases. Germline-derived CDR1 and CDR2 are SEHNR and FQNEAQ (reference sequence). The CDR3 is made up of 16 amino acids. V shed 5 bases, J shed 7 bases, and the junction held 12 bases outside the gene matches. The CDR3 loop is CASSLPRQGTGEKLFF. Written as DNA, the CDR3 is TGTGCCAGCAGCCTACCCCGACAGGGGACGGGTGAAAAACTGTTTTTT.

The chain has TRBV28 and TRBJ2-7; 11 nucleotides agree with TRBD2. Germline values: CDR1 MDHEN, CDR2 SYDVKM. This CDR3 has 15 amino acids. V trimming: 6 bases; J trimming: 4 bases; junction bases outside the gene matches: 8. The CDR3 is CASRYSGRERYEQYF. For the CDR3, the DNA is TGTGCCAGCAGATATAGCGGGAGGGAACGGTACGAGCAGTACTTC.